Following are 7 T cell receptor beta chains from one sample sequenced in a study of T cells in Graves' hyperthyroidism and ophthalmopathy. Regions amplified from RNA transcripts were the TCR beta CDR3 regions. During a first-round RT-PCR of the TCR CDR3, the HTBI primer set was used. Using its own MiXCR run on the multiplex PCR reads, TCRdb lists one record per CDR3 protein. This sample has approximately 300,000 distinct CDR3 sequences; over 15% occur once, and the top ten carry approximately 60%. What was sequenced was blood. The receptors come from a woman in her sixties with Graves' ophthalmopathy.

Only a few counts were recorded for this clonotype. This chain links TRBV5-6 with TRBJ1-1; D uncertain. In germline, CDR1 is SGHDT, CDR2 YYEEEE. This CDR3 region has 13 residues. The V gene lost 2 bases and the J gene lost 5 bases, with 10 bases spanning the gap. The CDR3 is CASSFDTVTEAFF. As DNA, the CDR3 is TGTGCCAGCAGCTTCGACACTGTGACTGAAGCTTTCTTT.

Only a few counts were recorded for this clonotype. V gene TRBV25-1 combines with J gene TRBJ1-1; D unclear. The CDR3 extends over 15 amino acids. The V and J ends lost 0 bases and 6 bases respectively, with 14 bases between them. Germline V gene data show CDR1 as MGHDK and CDR2 as SYGVNS. The CDR3, as DNA: TGTGCCAGCAGTGAATATACTGGCGTTAAGGCTGAAGCTTTCTTT. Its protein is CASSEYTGVKAEAFF.

This clonotype was seen repeatedly, ten times or more. The genes are TRBV12-3 or TRBV12-4 and TRBJ2-7; 10 nucleotides agree with TRBD2. V was pared by 3 bases and J by 4 bases, with 6 bases of the junction left unmatched. The CDR3 is made up of 15 amino acids. In DNA form, the CDR3 reads TGTGCCAGCAGTTTTCCAGCTAGCGGGGGTTACGAGCAGTACTTC. Protein: CASSFPASGGYEQYF.

For this clonotype: An end of the junction does not agree with germline; a read error may underlie this. J is TRBJ2-3 and V is TRBV30; 12 bases line up with TRBD2. The germline V gene has CDR1 GTSNPN and CDR2 SVGIG (reference sequence). The CDR3 runs to 15 residues. The CDR3 sequence: CVWSVRGLAGRTQYF. For the CDR3, the DNA is TGTGTCTGGAGTGTACGGGGACTAGCGGGTCGAACGCAGTATTTT.

The table lists this clonotype with a few counts. The CDR3 DNA follows: TGTGCCAGCAGTTTATATCCGGGGGACGAGCAGTACTTC. It yields the protein CASSLYPGDEQYF. The rearrangement joins TRBV28 to TRBJ2-7; weak D call: TRBD2 (6 bases). This CDR3 is built from 13 residues. Trimming removed 1 base at V and 5 bases at J, with 9 bases between. Germline CDR1 MDHEN, CDR2 SYDVKM.

The table lists this clonotype with a few counts. The chain is built from TRBV3-1 and TRBJ1-2; 8 positions match TRBD1. CDR1 is LGHDT and CDR2 is YNNKEL in the germline V gene (reference sequence). With 4 bases clipped from V and 8 bases from J, the junction kept 9 bases outside the gene matches. This CDR3 contains 14 residues. CDR3 nucleotide sequence: TGTGCCAGCAGCCGATTACAGGGGGACGACGGCTACACCTTC. Translated: CASSRLQGDDGYTF.

This clonotype was detected ten times or more. DNA of the CDR3: TGTGCCAGCCATCGATCGGGATCACCCCTCCACTTT. It codes for CASHRSGSPLHF. This rearrangement joins TRBV12-3 or TRBV12-4 to TRBJ1-6; D ambiguous. The CDR3 totals 12 residues. Trimming stripped 8 bases from V and 10 bases from J, with 12 bases between.